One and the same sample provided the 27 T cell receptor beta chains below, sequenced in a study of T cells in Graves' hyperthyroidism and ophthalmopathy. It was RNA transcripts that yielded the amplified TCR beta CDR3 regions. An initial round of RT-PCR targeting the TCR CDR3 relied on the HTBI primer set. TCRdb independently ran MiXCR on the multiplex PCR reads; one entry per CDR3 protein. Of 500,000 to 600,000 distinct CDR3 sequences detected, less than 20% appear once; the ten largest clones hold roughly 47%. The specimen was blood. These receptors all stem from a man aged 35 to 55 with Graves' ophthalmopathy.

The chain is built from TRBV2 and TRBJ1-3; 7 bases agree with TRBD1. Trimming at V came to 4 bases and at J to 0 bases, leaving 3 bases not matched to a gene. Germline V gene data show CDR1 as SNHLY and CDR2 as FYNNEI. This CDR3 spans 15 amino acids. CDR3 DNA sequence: TGTGCCAGCAGTGTTACAGGGGCCTCTGGAAACACCATATATTTT. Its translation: CASSVTGASGNTIYF.

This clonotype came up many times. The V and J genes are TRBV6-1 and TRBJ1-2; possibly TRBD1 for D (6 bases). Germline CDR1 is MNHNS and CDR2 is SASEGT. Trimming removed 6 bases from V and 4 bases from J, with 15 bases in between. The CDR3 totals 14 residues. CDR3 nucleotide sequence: TGTGCCAGCAGCTCTTTACAGGGAATCTATGGCTACACCTTC. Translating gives CASSSLQGIYGYTF.

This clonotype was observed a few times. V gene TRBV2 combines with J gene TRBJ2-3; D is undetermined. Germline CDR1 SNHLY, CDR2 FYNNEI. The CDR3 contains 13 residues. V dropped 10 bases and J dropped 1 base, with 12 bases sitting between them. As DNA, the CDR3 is TGTGCCACTTTCGCGCTCCGCACAGATACGCAGTATTTT. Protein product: CATFALRTDTQYF.

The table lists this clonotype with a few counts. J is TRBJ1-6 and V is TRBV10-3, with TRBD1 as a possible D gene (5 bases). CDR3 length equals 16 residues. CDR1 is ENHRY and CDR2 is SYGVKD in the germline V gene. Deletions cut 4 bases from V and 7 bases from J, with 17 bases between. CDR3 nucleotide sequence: TGTGCCATCAGTGGTAGAGGGGTGGATAGAAATTCACCCCTCCACTTT. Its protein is CAISGRGVDRNSPLHF.

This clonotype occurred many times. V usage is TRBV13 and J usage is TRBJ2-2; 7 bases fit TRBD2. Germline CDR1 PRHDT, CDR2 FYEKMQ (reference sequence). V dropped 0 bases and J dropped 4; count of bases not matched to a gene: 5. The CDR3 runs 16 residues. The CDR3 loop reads CASSLGAGRSTGELFF. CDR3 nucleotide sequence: TGTGCCAGCAGCTTAGGTGCCGGGAGGTCCACCGGGGAGCTGTTTTTT.

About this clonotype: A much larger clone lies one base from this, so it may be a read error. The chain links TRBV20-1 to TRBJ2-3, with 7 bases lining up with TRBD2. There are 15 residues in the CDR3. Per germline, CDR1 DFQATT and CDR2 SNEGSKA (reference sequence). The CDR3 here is CSAPLAGPGTDTQCF. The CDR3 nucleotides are TGCAGTGCTCCGTTAGCGGGCCCCGGCACAGATACGCAGTGTTTT.

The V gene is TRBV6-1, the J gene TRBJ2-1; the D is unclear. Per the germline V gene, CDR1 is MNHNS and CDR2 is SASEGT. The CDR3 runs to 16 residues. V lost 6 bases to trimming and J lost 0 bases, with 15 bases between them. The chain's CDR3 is CASSQSGRHSYNEQFF. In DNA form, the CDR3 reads TGTGCCAGCAGCCAGTCAGGCAGGCACTCCTACAATGAGCAGTTCTTC.

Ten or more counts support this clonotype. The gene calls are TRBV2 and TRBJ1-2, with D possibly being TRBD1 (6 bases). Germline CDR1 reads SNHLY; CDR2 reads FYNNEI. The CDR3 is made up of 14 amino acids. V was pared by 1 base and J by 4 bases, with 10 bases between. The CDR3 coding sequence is TGTGCCAGCAGTGAAGTTCCAGGGGCCTATGGCTACACCTTC. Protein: CASSEVPGAYGYTF.

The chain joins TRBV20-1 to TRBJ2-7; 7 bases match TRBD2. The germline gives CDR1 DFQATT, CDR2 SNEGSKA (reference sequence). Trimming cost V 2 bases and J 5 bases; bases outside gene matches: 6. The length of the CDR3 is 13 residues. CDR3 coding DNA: TGCAGTGCTAGAAGCGCGGGAGTTGACGAGCAGTACTTC. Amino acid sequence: CSARSAGVDEQYF.

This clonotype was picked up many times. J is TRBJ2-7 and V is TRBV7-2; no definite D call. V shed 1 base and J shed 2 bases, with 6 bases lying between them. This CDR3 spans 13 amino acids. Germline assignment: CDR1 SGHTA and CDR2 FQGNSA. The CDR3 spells CASSLETPYEQYF. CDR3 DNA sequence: TGTGCCAGCAGCTTAGAAACCCCCTACGAGCAGTACTTC.

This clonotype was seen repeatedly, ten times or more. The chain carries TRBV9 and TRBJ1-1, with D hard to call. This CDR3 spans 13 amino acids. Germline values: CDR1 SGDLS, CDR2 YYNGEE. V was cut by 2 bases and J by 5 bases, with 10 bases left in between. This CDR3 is CASSVDGRTEAFF. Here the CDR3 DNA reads TGTGCCAGCAGCGTTGACGGGAGAACTGAAGCTTTCTTT.

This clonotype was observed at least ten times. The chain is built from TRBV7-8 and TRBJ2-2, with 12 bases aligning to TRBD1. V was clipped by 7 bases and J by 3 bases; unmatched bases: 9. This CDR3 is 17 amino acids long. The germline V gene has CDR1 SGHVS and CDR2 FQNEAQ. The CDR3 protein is CASTGKGQGAHTGELFF. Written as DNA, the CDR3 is TGTGCCAGCACCGGGAAGGGACAGGGGGCTCACACCGGGGAGCTGTTTTTT.

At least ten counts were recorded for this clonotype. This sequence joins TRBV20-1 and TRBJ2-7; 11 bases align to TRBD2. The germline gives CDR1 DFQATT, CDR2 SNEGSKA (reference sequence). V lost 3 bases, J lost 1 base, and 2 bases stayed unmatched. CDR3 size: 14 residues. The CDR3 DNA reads TGCAGTGCTAGTGCTAGCGGGGGGTCCTACGAGCAGTACTTC. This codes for CSASASGGSYEQYF.

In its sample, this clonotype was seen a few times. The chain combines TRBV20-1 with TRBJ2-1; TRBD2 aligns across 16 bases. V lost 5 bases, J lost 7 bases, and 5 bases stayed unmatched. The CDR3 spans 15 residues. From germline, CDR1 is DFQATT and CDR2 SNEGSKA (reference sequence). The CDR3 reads CSAGGLAGGWNEQFF. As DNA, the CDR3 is TGCAGTGCTGGGGGACTAGCGGGAGGGTGGAATGAGCAGTTCTTC.

This CDR3 reads CSARAAPRGGKETQYF. In nucleotides, the CDR3 is TGCAGTGCTAGAGCTGCCCCTCGGGGGGGTAAAGAGACCCAGTACTTC. V is TRBV20-1 and J is TRBJ2-5; 8 positions agree with TRBD2. Trimming cost V 1 base and J 3 bases; bases outside gene matches: 10. Looked up from germline, CDR1 is DFQATT and CDR2 is SNEGSKA (reference sequence). This CDR3 has 16 amino acids.

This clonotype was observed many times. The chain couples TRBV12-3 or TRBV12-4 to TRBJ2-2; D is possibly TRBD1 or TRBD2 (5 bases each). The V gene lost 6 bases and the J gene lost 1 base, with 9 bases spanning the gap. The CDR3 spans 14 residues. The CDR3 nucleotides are TGTGCCAGCAGCTTGGGACGGAACACCGGGGAGCTGTTTTTT. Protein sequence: CASSLGRNTGELFF.

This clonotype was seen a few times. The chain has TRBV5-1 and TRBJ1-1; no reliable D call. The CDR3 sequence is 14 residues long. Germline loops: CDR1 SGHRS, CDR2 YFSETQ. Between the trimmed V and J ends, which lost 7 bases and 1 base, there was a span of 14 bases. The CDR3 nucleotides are TGCGCCAGCTCCTCTTTCGACACGAACACTGAAGCTTTCTTT. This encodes CASSSFDTNTEAFF.

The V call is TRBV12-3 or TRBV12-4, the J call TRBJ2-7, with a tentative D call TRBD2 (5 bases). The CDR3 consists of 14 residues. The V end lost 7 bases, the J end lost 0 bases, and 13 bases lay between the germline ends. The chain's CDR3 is CASTTVGSSYEQYF. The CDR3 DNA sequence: TGTGCCAGCACCACCGTAGGGAGCTCCTACGAGCAGTACTTC.

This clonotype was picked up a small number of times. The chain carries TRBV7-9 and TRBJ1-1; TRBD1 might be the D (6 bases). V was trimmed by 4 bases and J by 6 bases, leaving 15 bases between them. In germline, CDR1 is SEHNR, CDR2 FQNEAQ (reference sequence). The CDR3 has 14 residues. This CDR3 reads CASSSYTGSAEAFF. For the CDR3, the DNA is TGTGCCAGCAGCTCATATACAGGGAGCGCTGAAGCTTTCTTT.

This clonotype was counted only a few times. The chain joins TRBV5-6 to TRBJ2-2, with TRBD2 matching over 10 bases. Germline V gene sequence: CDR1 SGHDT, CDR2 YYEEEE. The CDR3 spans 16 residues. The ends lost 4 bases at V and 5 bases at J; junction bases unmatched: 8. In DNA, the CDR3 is TGTGCCAGCAGCCCCACCCGGACTAGCGGTACCGGGGAGCTGTTTTTT. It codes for CASSPTRTSGTGELFF.

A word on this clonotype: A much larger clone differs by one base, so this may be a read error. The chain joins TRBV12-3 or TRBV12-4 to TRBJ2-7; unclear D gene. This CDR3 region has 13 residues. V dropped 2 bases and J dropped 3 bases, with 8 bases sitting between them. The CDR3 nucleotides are TGTGCCAGCAGTTTATCGAGTAACTACGAGCAGTACTTC. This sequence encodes CASSLSSNYEQYF.

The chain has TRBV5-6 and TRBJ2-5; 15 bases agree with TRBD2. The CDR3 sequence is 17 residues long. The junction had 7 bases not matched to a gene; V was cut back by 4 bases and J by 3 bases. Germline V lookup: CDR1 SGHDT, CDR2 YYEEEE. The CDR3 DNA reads TGTGCCAGCAGCGCCACGGGACTAGCGGGAGGTGAAGAGACCCAGTACTTC. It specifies CASSATGLAGGEETQYF.

CDR3 sequence (DNA): TGTGCCTGCTCAAGAAGGGACAGGGCCAACACCGGGGAGCTGTTTTTT. It is translated as CACSRRDRANTGELFF. The chain combines TRBV30 with TRBJ2-2, with 9 bases identical to TRBD1. The germline CDR1 and CDR2 sequences are GTSNPN and SVGIG (reference sequence). J was trimmed by 2 bases and V by 6 bases; bases with no gene match: 10. The CDR3 runs to 16 residues.

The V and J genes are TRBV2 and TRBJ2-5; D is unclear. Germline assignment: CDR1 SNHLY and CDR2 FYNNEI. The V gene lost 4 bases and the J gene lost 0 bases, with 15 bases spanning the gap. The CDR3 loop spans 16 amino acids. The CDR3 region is CASSVCLIQYQETQYF. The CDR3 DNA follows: TGTGCCAGCAGTGTGTGCTTGATACAGTACCAAGAGACCCAGTACTTC. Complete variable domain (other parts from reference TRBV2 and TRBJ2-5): EPEVTQTPSHQVTQMGQEVILRCVPISNHLYFYWYRQILGQKVEFLVSFYNNEISEKSEIFDDQFSVERPDGSNFTLKIRSTKLEDSAMYFCASSVCLIQYQETQYFGPGTRLLVL.

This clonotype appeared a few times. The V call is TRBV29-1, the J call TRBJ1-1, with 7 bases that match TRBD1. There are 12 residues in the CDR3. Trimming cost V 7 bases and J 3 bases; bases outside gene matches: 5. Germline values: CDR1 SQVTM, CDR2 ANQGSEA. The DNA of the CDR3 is TGCAGCGGATACAGGGGCGACACTGAAGCTTTCTTT. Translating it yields CSGYRGDTEAFF.

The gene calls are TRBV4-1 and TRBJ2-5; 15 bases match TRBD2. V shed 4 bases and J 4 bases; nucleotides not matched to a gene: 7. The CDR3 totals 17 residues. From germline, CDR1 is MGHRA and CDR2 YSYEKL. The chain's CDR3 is CASSRGLAGGGTETQYF. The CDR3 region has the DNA TGCGCCAGCAGCCGGGGACTAGCGGGGGGCGGCACAGAGACCCAGTACTTC.

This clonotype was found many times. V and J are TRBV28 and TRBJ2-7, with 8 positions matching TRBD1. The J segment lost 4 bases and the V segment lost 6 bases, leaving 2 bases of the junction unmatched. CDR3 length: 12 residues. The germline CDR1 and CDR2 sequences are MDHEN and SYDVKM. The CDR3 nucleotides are TGTGCCAGCAGGGGGACAGGTTACGAGCAGTACTTC. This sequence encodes CASRGTGYEQYF.